This T cell receptor beta chain was observed in a study of cytomegalovirus exposure and HLA in healthy donors. The primer mix had 60 Vbeta and 13 Jbeta primers. Libraries were prepared by immunoSEQ multiplex PCR; TCRdb keeps only in-frame clonotypes and omits some of them. The sample includes 200,000 to 250,000 clones, 65% to 85% of them seen just once. Study-level results: TCR beta V- and J-gene trimming, according to a later analysis, was linked to a missense DCLRE1C variant. In most subjects, TCR beta sequences reportedly gave accurate predictions of HLA-A and HLA-B alleles. The authors considered a cluster of highly shared sequence variants likely to be a sequencing artifact.

Concerning this clone itself: Its antigen remains unidentified.

This CDR3 has 15 residues. Germline CDR1 LNHDA, CDR2 SQIVND (reference sequence). The junction had 6 bases not matched to a gene; V was cut back by 3 bases and J by 2 bases. The clonotype comes from a boy under 10 years old in good health and CMV-seronegative. The rearrangement joins TRBV19 to TRBJ2-7; TRBD2 aligns across 8 bases. Specimen: PBMCs. CDR3 sequence: CASSMTTGGAYEQYF. The CDR3 nucleotides are TGTGCCAGTAGTATGACTACGGGGGGGGCCTACGAGCAGTACTTC.